Given below is one TCR beta chain in context. V trimming: 4 bases; J trimming: 3 bases; junction bases outside the gene matches: 10. Per germline, CDR1 MGHDK and CDR2 SYGVNS. The CDR3 is 16 amino acids. Data came from immunoSEQ multiplex PCR; TCRdb stores just in-frame clones and leaves some out. The table has about 460,000 clones, about 89% seen once; the top ten hold 1.5% to 2%. This sample was included in a study of Ad26.COV2.S vaccination and SARS-CoV-2 variants. The treatment here: some 19 received Ad26.COV2.S at low or high dose, single or two shots; roughly 5 received placebo; per-sample allocation not given. At day 63 after the first vaccine or placebo injection, samples were drawn.

Here the sequenced sample was peripheral blood, taken in a trial of Ad26.COV2.S vaccine versus placebo. The chain links TRBV25-1 to TRBJ1-2; TRBD1 aligns across 8 bases. The receptor's source is a person aged 18-65 years who received the Ad26.COV2.S COVID-19 vaccine or a placebo. In DNA form, the CDR3 reads TGTGCCAGCAGTGGGGCAGGGGGCCGGGGCGACTATGGCTACACCTTC. Translation gives CASSGAGGRGDYGYTF.